Given below is one T cell receptor (beta chain) in context. Naive CD8 populations comprised CD45RO-negative cells positively selected for CCR7, excluding terminally differentiated effector memory CD45RA+ cells. Profiling relied on immunoSEQ multiplex PCR, and the TCRdb table lists in-frame clones only, not all of them. The data show approximately 1.9 million clones, approximately 92% seen once. This sample was included in a study of shared clonotypes between healthy human individuals. Across the study: For every donor, three CD4 naive, three CD4 memory, two CD8 naive and one CD8 memory plates were used.

The CDR3 runs to 13 residues. Germline V lookup: CDR1 MNHNY, CDR2 SVGAGI (reference sequence). The V and J ends lost 0 bases and 8 bases respectively, with 8 bases between them. The sample consisted of naive CD8+ T cells from PBMCs. The origin of this receptor is a man aged 18 to 30 in good health. Some clones in this sample may be carry-over from other donors' samples. The chain links TRBV6-6 to TRBJ2-1; D perhaps matches TRBD2 (5 bases). CDR3 residues: CASSYSTSYEQFF. The CDR3 DNA reads as TGTGCCAGCAGTTACTCTACTAGTTATGAGCAGTTCTTC.